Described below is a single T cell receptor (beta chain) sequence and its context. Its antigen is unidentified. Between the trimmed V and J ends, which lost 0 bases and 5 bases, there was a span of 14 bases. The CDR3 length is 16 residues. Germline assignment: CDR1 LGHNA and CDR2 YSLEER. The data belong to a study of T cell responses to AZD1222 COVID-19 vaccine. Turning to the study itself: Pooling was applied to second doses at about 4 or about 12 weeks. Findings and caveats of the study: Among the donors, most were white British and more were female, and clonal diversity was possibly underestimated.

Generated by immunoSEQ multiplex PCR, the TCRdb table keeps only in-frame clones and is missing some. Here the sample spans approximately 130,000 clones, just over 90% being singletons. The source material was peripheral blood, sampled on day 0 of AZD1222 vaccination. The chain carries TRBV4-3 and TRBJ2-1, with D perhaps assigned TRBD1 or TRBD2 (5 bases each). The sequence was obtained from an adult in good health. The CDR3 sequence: CASSQDWGKGHNEQFF. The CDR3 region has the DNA TGCGCCAGCAGCCAAGATTGGGGGAAGGGTCACAATGAGCAGTTCTTC.